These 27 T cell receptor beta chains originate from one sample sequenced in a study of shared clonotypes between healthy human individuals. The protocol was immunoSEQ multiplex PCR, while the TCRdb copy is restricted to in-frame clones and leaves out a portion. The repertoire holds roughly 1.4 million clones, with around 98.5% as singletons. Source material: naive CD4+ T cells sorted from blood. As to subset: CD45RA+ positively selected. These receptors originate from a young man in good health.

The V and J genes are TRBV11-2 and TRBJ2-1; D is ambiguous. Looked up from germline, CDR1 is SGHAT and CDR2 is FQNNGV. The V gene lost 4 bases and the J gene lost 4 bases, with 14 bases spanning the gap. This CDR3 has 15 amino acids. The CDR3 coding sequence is TGTGCCAGCAGCTCGACCCCCGATTCTTACAATGAGCAGTTCTTC. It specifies CASSSTPDSYNEQFF.

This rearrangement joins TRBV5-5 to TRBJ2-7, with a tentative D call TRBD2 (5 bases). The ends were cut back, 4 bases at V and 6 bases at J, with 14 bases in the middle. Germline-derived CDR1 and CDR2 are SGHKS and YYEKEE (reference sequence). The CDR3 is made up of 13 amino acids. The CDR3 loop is CASSATVAPEQYF. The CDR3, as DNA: TGTGCCAGCAGCGCCACGGTAGCGCCCGAGCAGTACTTC. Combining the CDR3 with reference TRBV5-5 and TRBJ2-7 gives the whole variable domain DAGVTQSPTHLIKTRGQQVTLRCSPISGHKSVSWYQQVLGQGPQFIFQYYEKEERGRGNFPDRFSARQFPNYSSELNVNALLLGDSALYLCASSATVAPEQYFGPGTRLTVT.

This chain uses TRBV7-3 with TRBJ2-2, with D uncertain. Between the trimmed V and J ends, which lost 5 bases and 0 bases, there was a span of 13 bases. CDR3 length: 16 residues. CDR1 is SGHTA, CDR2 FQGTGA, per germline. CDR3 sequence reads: CASSLQALANTGELFF. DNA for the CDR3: TGTGCCAGCAGCCTCCAGGCCCTCGCGAACACCGGGGAGCTGTTTTTT.

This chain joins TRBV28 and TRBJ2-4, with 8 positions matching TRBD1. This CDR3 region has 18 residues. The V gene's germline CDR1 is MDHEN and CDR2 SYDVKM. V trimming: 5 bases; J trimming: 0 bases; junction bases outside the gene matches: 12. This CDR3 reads CASSAGTGTAIAKNIQYF. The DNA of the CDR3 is TGTGCCAGCAGTGCCGGGACAGGTACCGCCATAGCCAAAAACATTCAGTACTTC.

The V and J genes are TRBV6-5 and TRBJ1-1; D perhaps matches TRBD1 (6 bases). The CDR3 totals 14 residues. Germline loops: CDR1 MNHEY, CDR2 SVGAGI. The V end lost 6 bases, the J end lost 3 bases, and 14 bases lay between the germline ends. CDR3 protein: CASRRGGQDTEAFF. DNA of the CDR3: TGTGCCAGCAGGCGGGGGGGACAAGACACTGAAGCTTTCTTT.

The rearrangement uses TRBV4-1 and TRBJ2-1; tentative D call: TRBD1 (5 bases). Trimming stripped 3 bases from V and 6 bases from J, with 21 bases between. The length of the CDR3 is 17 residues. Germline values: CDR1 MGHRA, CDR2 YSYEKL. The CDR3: CASSHIERTQRSNEQFF. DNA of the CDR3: TGCGCCAGCAGCCATATTGAGAGGACACAGAGGTCCAATGAGCAGTTCTTC.

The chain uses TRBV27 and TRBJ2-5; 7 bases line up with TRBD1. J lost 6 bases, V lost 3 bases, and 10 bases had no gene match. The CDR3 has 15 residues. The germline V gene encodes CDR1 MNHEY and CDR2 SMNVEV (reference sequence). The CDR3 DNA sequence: TGTGCCAGCAGTTTGCCGGGACAGTCAATGCAGACCCAGTACTTC. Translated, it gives CASSLPGQSMQTQYF.

The CDR3 sequence: CASSSRLAGGSYEQFF. The CDR3, as DNA: TGTGCCAGCAGTTCCCGCCTAGCGGGGGGTTCCTATGAGCAGTTCTTC. V is TRBV6-5 and J is TRBJ2-1, with TRBD2 matching over 11 bases. Trimming took 4 bases from V and 8 from J; bases not matched to a gene: 10. CDR1 is MNHEY, CDR2 SVGAGI, per germline. This CDR3 has 16 amino acids.

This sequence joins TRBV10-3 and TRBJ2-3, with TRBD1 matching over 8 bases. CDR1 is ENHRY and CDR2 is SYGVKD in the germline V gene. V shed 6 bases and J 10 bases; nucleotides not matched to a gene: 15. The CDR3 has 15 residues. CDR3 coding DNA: TGTGCCATCAGCTCACCGGACAGGGACGGATCAGCGCAGTATTTT. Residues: CAISSPDRDGSAQYF.

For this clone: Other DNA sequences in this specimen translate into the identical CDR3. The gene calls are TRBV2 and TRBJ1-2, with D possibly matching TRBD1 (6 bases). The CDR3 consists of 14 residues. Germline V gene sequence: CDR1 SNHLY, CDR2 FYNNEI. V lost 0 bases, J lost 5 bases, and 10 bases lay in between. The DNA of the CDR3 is TGTGCCAGCAGTGAAGCTGGGACATCTTATGGCTACACCTTC. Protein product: CASSEAGTSYGYTF. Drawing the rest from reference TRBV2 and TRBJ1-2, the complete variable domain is EPEVTQTPSHQVTQMGQEVILRCVPISNHLYFYWYRQILGQKVEFLVSFYNNEISEKSEIFDDQFSVERPDGSNFTLKIRSTKLEDSAMYFCASSEAGTSYGYTFGSGTRLTVV.

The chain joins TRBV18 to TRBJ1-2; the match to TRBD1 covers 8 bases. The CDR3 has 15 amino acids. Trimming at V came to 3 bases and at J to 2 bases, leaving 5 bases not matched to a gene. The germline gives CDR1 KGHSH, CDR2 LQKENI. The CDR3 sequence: CASSPQGARNYGYTF. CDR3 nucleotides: TGTGCCAGCTCACCCCAGGGGGCGAGGAACTATGGCTACACCTTC. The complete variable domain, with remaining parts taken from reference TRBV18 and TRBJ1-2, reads NAGVMQNPRHLVRRRGQEARLRCSPMKGHSHVYWYRQLPEEGLKFMVYLQKENIIDESGMPKERFSAEFPKEGPSILRIQQVVRGDSAAYFCASSPQGARNYGYTFGSGTRLTVV.

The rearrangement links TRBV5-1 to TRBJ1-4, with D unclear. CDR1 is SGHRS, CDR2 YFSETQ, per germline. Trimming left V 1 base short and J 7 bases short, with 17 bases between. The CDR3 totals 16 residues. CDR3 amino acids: CASSLRSGIASEKLFF. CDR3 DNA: TGCGCCAGCAGCTTGCGGTCGGGGATAGCGTCTGAAAAACTGTTTTTT.

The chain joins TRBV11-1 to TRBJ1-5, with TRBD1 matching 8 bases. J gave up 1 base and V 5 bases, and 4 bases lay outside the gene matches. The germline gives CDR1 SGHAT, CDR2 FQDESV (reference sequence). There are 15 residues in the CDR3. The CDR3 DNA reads TGTGCCAGCAGCCCGGGGACAGGAAGCAATCAGCCCCAGCATTTT. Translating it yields CASSPGTGSNQPQHF. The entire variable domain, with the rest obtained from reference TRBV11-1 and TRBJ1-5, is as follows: EAEVAQSPRYKITEKSQAVAFWCDPISGHATLYWYRQILGQGPELLVQFQDESVVDDSQLPKDRFSAERLKGVDSTLKIQPAELGDSAMYLCASSPGTGSNQPQHFGDGTRLSIL.

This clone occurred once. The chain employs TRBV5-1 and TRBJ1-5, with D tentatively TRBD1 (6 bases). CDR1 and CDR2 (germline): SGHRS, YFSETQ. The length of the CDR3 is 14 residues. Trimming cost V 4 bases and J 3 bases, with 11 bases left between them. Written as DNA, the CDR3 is TGCGCCAGCAGCGAAGGACAGAACAATCAGCCCCAGCATTTT. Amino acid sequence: CASSEGQNNQPQHF. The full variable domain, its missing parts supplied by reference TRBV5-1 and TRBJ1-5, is KAGVTQTPRYLIKTRGQQVTLSCSPISGHRSVSWYQQTPGQGLQFLFEYFSETQRNKGNFPGRFSGRQFSNSRSEMNVSTLELGDSALYLCASSEGQNNQPQHFGDGTRLSIL.

The CDR3 loop reads CASSLLGNEQFF. CDR3 bases: TGTGCCAGCAGCTTGTTAGGAAATGAGCAGTTCTTC. V usage is TRBV5-8 and J usage is TRBJ2-1; D not resolved. CDR3 length: 12 residues. V was trimmed by 1 base and J by 7 bases, leaving 6 bases between them. In germline, CDR1 is SGHTS, CDR2 YDEGEE. Based on the CDR3 plus reference TRBV5-8 and TRBJ2-1, the full variable domain is EAGVTQSPTHLIKTRGQQATLRCSPISGHTSVYWYQQALGLGLQFLLWYDEGEERNRGNFPPRFSGRQFPNYSSELNVNALELEDSALYLCASSLLGNEQFFGPGTRLTVL.

The CDR3 loop reads CATSTGGSYTDTQYF. The CDR3 coding sequence is TGTGCCACCAGCACAGGGGGATCCTACACAGATACGCAGTATTTT. This chain links TRBV15 with TRBJ2-3, with 7 bases matching TRBD1. Germline lookup yields CDR1 LNHNV and CDR2 YYDKDF (reference sequence). Unmatched junction bases numbered 6, after V lost 4 bases and J lost 2 bases. The CDR3 length is 15 residues.

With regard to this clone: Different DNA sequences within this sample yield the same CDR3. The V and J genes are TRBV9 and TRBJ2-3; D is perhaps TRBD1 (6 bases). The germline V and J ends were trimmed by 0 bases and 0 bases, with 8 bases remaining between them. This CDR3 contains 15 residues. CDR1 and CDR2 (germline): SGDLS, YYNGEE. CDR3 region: CASSVAGTSTDTQYF. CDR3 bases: TGTGCCAGCAGCGTAGCCGGGACAAGCACAGATACGCAGTATTTT.

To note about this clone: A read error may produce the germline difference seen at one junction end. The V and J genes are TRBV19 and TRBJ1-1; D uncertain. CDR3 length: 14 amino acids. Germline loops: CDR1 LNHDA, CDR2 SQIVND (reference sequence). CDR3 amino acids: CASSLDNLVAEAFF. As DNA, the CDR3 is TGTGCCAGTAGTTTAGACAACCTGGTCGCTGAAGCTTTCTTT.

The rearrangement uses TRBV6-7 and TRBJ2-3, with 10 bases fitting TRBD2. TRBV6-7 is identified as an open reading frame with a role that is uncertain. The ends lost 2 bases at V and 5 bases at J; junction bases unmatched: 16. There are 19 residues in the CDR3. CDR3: CASSYQYQGPAGGGDTQYF. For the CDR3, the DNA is TGTGCCAGCAGTTACCAATACCAGGGTCCAGCGGGAGGGGGAGATACGCAGTATTTT.

The DNA of the CDR3 is TGTGCCTGGAGCCGACCTCGGGACAGGGTCTACGAGCAGTACTTC. Amino acids: CAWSRPRDRVYEQYF. V usage is TRBV30 and J usage is TRBJ2-7; TRBD1 agrees at 9 bases. The junction had 9 bases not matched to a gene; V was cut back by 3 bases and J by 3 bases. The CDR3 sequence is 15 residues long. The germline gives CDR1 GTSNPN, CDR2 SVGIG (reference sequence).

CDR3 sequence reads: CASSISGASINEQFF. In DNA form, the CDR3 reads TGTGCCAGTAGTATAAGTGGGGCTAGTATCAATGAGCAGTTCTTC. The genes are TRBV19 and TRBJ2-1; maybe TRBD1 (5 bases). Trimming left V 2 bases short and J 6 bases short, with 14 bases between. Germline V lookup: CDR1 LNHDA, CDR2 SQIVND (reference sequence). There are 15 residues in the CDR3.

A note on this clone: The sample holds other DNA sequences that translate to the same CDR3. CDR3 amino acids: CASSLTVQETQYF. As DNA, the CDR3 is TGCGCCAGCAGCCTCACCGTCCAAGAGACCCAGTACTTC. V and J are TRBV5-1 and TRBJ2-5; D unresolved. Trimming took 4 bases from V and 1 from J, leaving 8 bases between them. Germline V gene sequence: CDR1 SGHRS, CDR2 YFSETQ. This CDR3 contains 13 residues.

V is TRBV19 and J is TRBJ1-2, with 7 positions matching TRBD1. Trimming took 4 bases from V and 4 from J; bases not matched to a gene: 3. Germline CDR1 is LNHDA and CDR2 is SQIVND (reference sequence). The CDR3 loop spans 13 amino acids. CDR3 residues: CASSTQGTYGYTF. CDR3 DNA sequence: TGTGCCAGTAGTACACAGGGGACCTATGGCTACACCTTC.

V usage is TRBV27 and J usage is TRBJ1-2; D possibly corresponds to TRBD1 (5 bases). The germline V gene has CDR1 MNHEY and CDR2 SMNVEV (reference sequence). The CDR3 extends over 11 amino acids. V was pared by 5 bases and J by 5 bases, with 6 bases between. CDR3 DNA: TGTGCCAGCAGTAAGGGGTATGGCTACACCTTC. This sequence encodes CASSKGYGYTF.

The CDR3 sequence: CATSVTYEQYF. In DNA form, the CDR3 reads TGTGCCACCAGCGTGACCTACGAGCAGTACTTC. V and J are TRBV15 and TRBJ2-7, with unresolved D. The germline CDR1 and CDR2 sequences are LNHNV and YYDKDF (reference sequence). V was clipped by 5 bases and J by 2 bases, with 4 bases between them. The CDR3 has 11 amino acids.

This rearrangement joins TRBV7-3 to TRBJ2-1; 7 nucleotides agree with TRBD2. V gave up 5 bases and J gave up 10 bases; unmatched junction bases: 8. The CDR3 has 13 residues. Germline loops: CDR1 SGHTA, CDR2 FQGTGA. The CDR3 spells CASSQQTSREQFF. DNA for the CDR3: TGTGCCAGCAGCCAGCAGACTAGCCGCGAGCAGTTCTTC.

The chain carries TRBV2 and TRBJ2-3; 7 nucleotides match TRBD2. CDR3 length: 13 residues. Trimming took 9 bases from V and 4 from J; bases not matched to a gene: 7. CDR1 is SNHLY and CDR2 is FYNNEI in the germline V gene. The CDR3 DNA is TGTGCCAGAACGGGAGGTTGGGCAGATACGCAGTATTTT. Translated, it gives CARTGGWADTQYF.